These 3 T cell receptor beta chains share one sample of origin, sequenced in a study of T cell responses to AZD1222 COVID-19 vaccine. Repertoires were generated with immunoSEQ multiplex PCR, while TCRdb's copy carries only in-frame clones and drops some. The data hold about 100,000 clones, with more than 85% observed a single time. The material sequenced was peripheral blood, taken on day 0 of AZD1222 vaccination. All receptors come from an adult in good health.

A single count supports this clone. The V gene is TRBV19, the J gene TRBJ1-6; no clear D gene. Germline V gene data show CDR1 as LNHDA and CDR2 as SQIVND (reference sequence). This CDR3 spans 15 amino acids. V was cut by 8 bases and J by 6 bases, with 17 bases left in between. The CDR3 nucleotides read TGTGCCAGTTCCCCGACAAGCTACCGTAATTCACCCCTCCACTTT. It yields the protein CASSPTSYRNSPLHF.

CDR3 bases: TGCAGCGTTGGGGGACAGACCCTTGGCTACACCTTC. It specifies CSVGGQTLGYTF. The chain joins TRBV29-1 to TRBJ1-2, with 7 bases fitting TRBD1. CDR1 is SQVTM, CDR2 ANQGSEA, per germline. The CDR3 runs 12 residues. Germline trimming cut 4 bases from V and 7 bases from J; bases unmatched to any gene: 6.

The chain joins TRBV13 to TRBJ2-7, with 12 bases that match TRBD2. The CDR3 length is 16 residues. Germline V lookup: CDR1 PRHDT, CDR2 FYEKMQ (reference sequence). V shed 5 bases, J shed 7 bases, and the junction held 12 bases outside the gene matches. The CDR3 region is CASSTRLAGDPREQYF. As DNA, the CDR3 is TGTGCCAGCAGCACCAGACTAGCGGGAGACCCGAGGGAGCAGTACTTC. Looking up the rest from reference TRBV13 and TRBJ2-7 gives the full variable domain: AAGVIQSPRHLIKEKRETATLKCYPIPRHDTVYWYQQGPGQDPQFLISFYEKMQSDKGSIPDRFSAQQFSDYHSELNMSSLELGDSALYFCASSTRLAGDPREQYFGPGTRLTVT.